The text below deals with one T cell receptor (beta chain). Its antigen is undetermined. A much larger clone lies one base from this, so it may be a read error. There were TCR beta CDR3 regions amplified from RNA transcripts. The HTBI primer set drove a first-round RT-PCR of the TCR CDR3. MiXCR, applied by TCRdb to the multiplex PCR reads, yields one record per CDR3 protein. The table shows around 600,000 distinct CDR3 sequences, with 45% occurring only once. Diagnoses used clinical symptoms, serum thyroxine and TRAb, thyroid ultrasound and orbital computed tomography. The data stem from a study of T cells in Graves' hyperthyroidism and ophthalmopathy. Regarding the study as a whole: From stable hyperthyroidism, ophthalmopathy was separated by a 13 V-J model. Blood shared most expanded thyroid clonotypes above 0.001. Ophthalmopathy was identified by the model a median around 6.9 months ahead of onset.

The germline V gene encodes CDR1 SEHNR and CDR2 FQNEAQ (reference sequence). The CDR3 spans 12 residues. The sample was peripheral blood or thyroid tissue (not recorded which). The receptor was derived from an adult man with Graves' disease, either hyperthyroidism or ophthalmopathy (not recorded which). The chain is built from TRBV7-9 and TRBJ1-1; D is unresolved. This chain's CDR3 is CASSLPRAEALF. The CDR3 DNA reads as TGTGCCAGCAGCCTTCCCCGGGCTGAAGCTCTCTTT.